The 8 T cell receptor beta chains below come from one sample, sequenced in a study of blood T cells in healthy people across ages (dated by TCRdb to between 2014 and 2016). Library prep was done by 5' RACE. Sequencing took place on an Illumina HiSeq 2500. A second PCR of roughly 6 to 12 cycles was performed with a sample-barcoded 5' primer and a J-beta primer mix. TCRdb passed the public sequencing reads through fastp at Q25 and MiXCR, retaining productive beta sequences. Each entry is one CDR3 protein sequence, shown with its most common DNA and genes. Recorded for this sample are 1.4 million to 1.5 million distinct CDR3 sequences; around 39% of them occurred a single time. The ten most abundant clones make up less than 8% of the sample. Sequencing was done on a sample of blood. Receptors were obtained from a woman aged 18-29 years in good health.

This clonotype was recorded a few times. The chain joins TRBV30 to TRBJ2-4; TRBD2 agrees at 12 bases. The better agreement between TRBJ2-7 and the DNA end casts doubt on the J call. The germline V gene has CDR1 GTSNPN and CDR2 SVGIG (reference sequence). This CDR3 is 17 amino acids long. The CDR3 bases are TGTGCCTGGAGCCGTCTTCTAGCGGGGGGGCTCTCAGACGAGCAGTACTTC. It specifies CAWSRLLAGGLSDEQYF.

The rearrangement links TRBV5-1 to TRBJ2-3; D not resolved. Between the trimmed V and J ends, which lost 0 bases and 5 bases, there was a span of 16 bases. The CDR3 sequence is 16 residues long. Germline lookup yields CDR1 SGHRS and CDR2 YFSETQ. The CDR3 here is CASSLAPGSVEDTQYF. CDR3 coding DNA: TGCGCCAGCAGCTTGGCCCCAGGTTCGGTCGAAGATACGCAGTATTTT.

This clonotype was detected only a few times. The chain couples TRBV6-5 to TRBJ2-7, with 7 nucleotides matching TRBD2. Germline CDR1 is MNHEY and CDR2 is SVGAGI. The ends lost 2 bases at V and 3 bases at J; junction bases unmatched: 4. The CDR3 is made up of 14 amino acids. The CDR3 is CASSYREALYEQYF. CDR3 DNA: TGTGCCAGCAGTTACCGGGAGGCCCTCTACGAGCAGTACTTC.

CDR3 coding DNA: TGTGCCAGCAGCCCCGTCGCGGGCCAGGGTTCACCCCTCCACTTT. Amino acids: CASSPVAGQGSPLHF. The chain links TRBV7-9 to TRBJ1-6; D possibly corresponds to TRBD1 (5 bases). V lost 5 bases, J lost 9 bases, and 17 bases lay in between. There are 15 residues in the CDR3. Germline V gene lookup returns CDR1 SEHNR and CDR2 FQNEAQ (reference sequence).

The chain is built from TRBV20-1 and TRBJ2-1; no firm D call. This CDR3 has 15 residues. Germline-derived CDR1 and CDR2 are DFQATT and SNEGSKA (reference sequence). V was trimmed by 6 bases and J by 9 bases, leaving 24 bases between them. The CDR3 region is CSAGVRSSQESEQFF. CDR3 nucleotide sequence: TGCAGTGCCGGCGTCCGTAGCAGTCAGGAATCTGAGCAGTTCTTC.

The sample holds a few counts of this clonotype. The chain uses TRBV2 and TRBJ2-7; 11 bases align to TRBD2. This CDR3 region has 15 residues. Germline V gene data show CDR1 as SNHLY and CDR2 as FYNNEI. Germline trimming cut 6 bases from V and 0 bases from J; bases unmatched to any gene: 4. CDR3 protein: CASREGLAVSYEQYF. CDR3 DNA: TGTGCCAGCAGGGAGGGACTAGCGGTCTCCTACGAGCAGTACTTC.

A word on this clonotype: Just one base apart from a much larger clone, this may be a read error. V gene TRBV3-1 combines with J gene TRBJ1-6; D gene uncertain. With 2 bases removed from V and 10 bases from J, the gap between germline ends came to 15 bases. CDR1 and CDR2 (germline): LGHDT, YNNKEL (reference sequence). The CDR3 is 15 residues long. The DNA for the CDR3 is TGTGCCAGCAGCCAATCTTGGTTAAATGACTCACCCCTCCACTTT. Amino acid sequence: CASSQSWLNDSPLHF.

This rearrangement joins TRBV2 to TRBJ2-3; 16 bases align to TRBD2. J lost 4 bases, V lost 4 bases, and 2 bases had no gene match. Looked up from germline, CDR1 is SNHLY and CDR2 is FYNNEI. This CDR3 has 16 amino acids. This CDR3 reads CASSAGTSGRADTQYF. The CDR3 DNA reads as TGTGCCAGCAGTGCAGGGACTAGCGGGAGGGCAGATACGCAGTATTTT.